One and the same sample provided the 22 T cell receptor beta chains below, sequenced in a study of Graves' ophthalmopathy and Graves' hyperthyroidism. Amplified TCR beta CDR3 regions were obtained using RNA transcripts as template. A first-round RT-PCR used HTBI primers, followed by a second-round multiplex PCR. A single record per CDR3 protein comes from TCRdb applying MiXCR to the multiplex PCR reads. The table lists more than 1,000,000 distinct CDR3 sequences, about two fifths of them singletons. The specimen sequenced was peripheral blood or thyroid tissue (not recorded which). The receptors here all came from an adult man with Graves' hyperthyroidism.

In the case of this clonotype: Given a much more abundant clone one base away, this may be a read error. The rearrangement links TRBV7-2 to TRBJ2-5, with a tentative D call TRBD2 (5 bases). CDR1 and CDR2 from the germline V gene are SGHTA and FQGNSA. The CDR3 sequence is 15 residues long. Trimming removed 0 bases at V and 5 bases at J, with 13 bases between. For the CDR3, the DNA is TGTGCCAGCAGCTTAGCCCCGGGAACCAGGGAGACCCAGTACTTC. Amino acids: CASSLAPGTRETQYF.

This clonotype was recorded at least ten times. The chain is built from TRBV29-1 and TRBJ2-5, with D perhaps matching TRBD2 (6 bases). The CDR3 runs to 13 residues. Trimming removed 6 bases from V and 5 bases from J, with 16 bases in between. The germline V gene has CDR1 SQVTM and CDR2 ANQGSEA. The CDR3 region has the DNA TGCAGCGTCAAGGGCCGCGGAGGGGAGACCCAGTACTTC. Its protein is CSVKGRGGETQYF.

The chain has TRBV29-1 and TRBJ2-5, with D possibly being TRBD1 (6 bases). CDR3 size: 13 residues. Trimming pared 5 bases from V and 5 bases from J, leaving 15 bases between. CDR1 SQVTM and CDR2 ANQGSEA come from the germline V gene. The CDR3 sequence: CSVSLRGQETQYF. The DNA for the CDR3 is TGCAGCGTTTCACTCAGGGGCCAGGAGACCCAGTACTTC.

This clonotype was counted ten times or more. The chain couples TRBV15 to TRBJ2-5, with 10 positions matching TRBD2. The CDR3 loop spans 18 amino acids. Trimming removed 6 bases from V and 5 bases from J; junction bases left unmatched: 18. The germline V gene encodes CDR1 LNHNV and CDR2 YYDKDF (reference sequence). The CDR3 DNA reads as TGTGCCACCAGTGAATTCCTGAGCGGGAGGGGGATCGCGGAGACCCAGTACTTC. Residues: CATSEFLSGRGIAETQYF.

This rearrangement joins TRBV20-1 to TRBJ2-7; D unresolved. Germline V gene lookup returns CDR1 DFQATT and CDR2 SNEGSKA (reference sequence). This CDR3 is 14 amino acids long. V lost 5 bases and J lost 1, with 15 bases in between. CDR3 region: CSAADGAQSYEQYF. Here the CDR3 DNA reads TGCAGTGCTGCGGACGGAGCGCAATCCTACGAGCAGTACTTC.

Concerning this clonotype itself: A read error may account for a junction end that differs from germline. The V call is TRBV4-3, the J call TRBJ2-2; TRBD1 agrees at 8 bases. CDR1 is LGHNA, CDR2 YSLEER, per germline. The CDR3 spans 15 residues. In DNA, the CDR3 is TGCGCCAACAGCTCGACCGGGACAGGCACCGGGGAGCTGTTTTTT. Translated: CANSSTGTGTGELFF.

In this sample, this clonotype turned up many times. This chain uses TRBV5-1 with TRBJ2-7; 8 positions match TRBD1. Looked up from germline, CDR1 is SGHRS and CDR2 is YFSETQ. The ends lost 0 bases at V and 3 bases at J; junction bases unmatched: 2. This CDR3 spans 14 amino acids. CDR3 amino acids: CASSLGGTGYEQYF. In DNA form, the CDR3 reads TGCGCCAGCAGCTTGGGGGGGACAGGCTACGAGCAGTACTTC.

This clonotype was seen many times. This chain joins TRBV20-1 and TRBJ1-1; 7 nucleotides line up with TRBD1. CDR3 size: 12 residues. CDR1 and CDR2 from the germline V gene are DFQATT and SNEGSKA (reference sequence). V lost 6 bases and J lost 11; bases outside the gene matches: 12. The CDR3 loop reads CSARTRTGSAFF. DNA of the CDR3: TGCAGTGCCCGAACTCGGACAGGCTCGGCTTTCTTT.

In this sample, this clonotype turned up many times. The rearrangement joins TRBV6-6 to TRBJ1-1; D is perhaps TRBD1 (5 bases). CDR1 is MNHNY, CDR2 SVGAGI, per germline (reference sequence). Trimming removed 7 bases at V and 6 bases at J, with 21 bases between. The CDR3 consists of 15 residues. The CDR3 region is CASNILQDVEAEAFF. The CDR3 DNA reads as TGTGCCAGCAACATTCTACAGGACGTGGAAGCTGAAGCTTTCTTT.

The chain employs TRBV6-5 and TRBJ2-5; 7 bases match TRBD2. J lost 4 bases, V lost 1 base, and 6 bases had no gene match. The CDR3 extends over 15 amino acids. The germline gives CDR1 MNHEY, CDR2 SVGAGI. Here the CDR3 DNA reads TGTGCCAGCAGTTACTGGTCAGGGAGGGGAGAGACCCAGTACTTC. This gives the protein CASSYWSGRGETQYF.

This clonotype was detected ten times or more. This chain connects TRBV5-1 to TRBJ2-7; tentatively, D is TRBD1 (6 bases). This CDR3 spans 14 amino acids. CDR1 and CDR2 (germline): SGHRS, YFSETQ. Trimming removed 2 bases from V and 2 bases from J, with 11 bases in between. In DNA, the CDR3 is TGCGCCAGCAGCTTAGGGACACCTCCCTACGAGCAGTACTTC. It codes for CASSLGTPPYEQYF.

This clonotype was observed a few times. The V gene is TRBV20-1, the J gene TRBJ2-7, with TRBD2 matching 8 bases. The CDR3 extends over 15 amino acids. Trimming removed 3 bases from V and 4 bases from J; junction bases left unmatched: 11. Germline CDR1 and CDR2: DFQATT and SNEGSKA (reference sequence). CDR3 in DNA: TGCAGTGCTAGGAAGTCCGGGAGGGCCAGGTACGAGCAGTACTTC. This translates into CSARKSGRARYEQYF.

This clonotype turned up a few times. V gene TRBV12-3 or TRBV12-4 combines with J gene TRBJ2-5; possible D gene TRBD1, 5 bases. There are 14 residues in the CDR3. The V and J ends lost 3 bases and 4 bases respectively, with 12 bases between them. CDR3 nucleotides: TGTGCCAGCAGTTTCAGGGCAGGGCTAGAGACCCAGTACTTC. It yields the protein CASSFRAGLETQYF.

This clonotype was seen many times. The chain links TRBV10-3 to TRBJ2-7; D not resolved. The V gene's germline CDR1 is ENHRY and CDR2 SYGVKD. The CDR3 extends over 13 amino acids. Trimming shortened V by 6 bases and J by 0 bases, and 9 bases separated the two germline ends. CDR3 region: CAIRPSSSYEQYF. In nucleotides, the CDR3 is TGTGCCATCAGACCCTCGAGCTCCTACGAGCAGTACTTC.

This rearrangement joins TRBV15 to TRBJ1-1; 9 bases are a match to TRBD1. This CDR3 has 16 amino acids. The junction had 11 bases not matched to a gene; V was cut back by 8 bases and J by 1 base. The germline CDR1 and CDR2 sequences are LNHNV and YYDKDF (reference sequence). The CDR3: CATRTGTGCRNTEAFF. Written as DNA, the CDR3 is TGTGCCACCCGAACCGGGACAGGGTGTAGGAACACTGAAGCTTTCTTT. Variable domain in full (rest from reference TRBV15 and TRBJ1-1): DAMVIQNPRYQVTQFGKPVTLSCSQTLNHNVMYWYQQKSSQAPKLLFHYYDKDFNNEADTPDNFQSRRPNTSFCFLDIRSPGLGDTAMYLCATRTGTGCRNTEAFFGQGTRLTVV.

This clonotype has a count of ten or more. The rearrangement links TRBV20-1 to TRBJ1-1, with 7 positions matching TRBD1. CDR1 DFQATT and CDR2 SNEGSKA come from the germline V gene (reference sequence). Trimming at V came to 3 bases and at J to 6 bases, leaving 10 bases not matched to a gene. The CDR3 covers 14 residues. In DNA form, the CDR3 reads TGCAGTGCTAGCTTAGGGGGCTTGGGGCCTGAAGCTTTCTTT. Translation: CSASLGGLGPEAFF.

This clonotype was seen ten or more times. The V and J genes are TRBV20-1 and TRBJ1-2; unclear D gene. V dropped 6 bases and J dropped 7 bases, with 12 bases sitting between them. The CDR3 sequence is 11 residues long. Germline CDR1 and CDR2: DFQATT and SNEGSKA (reference sequence). This chain's CDR3 is CSAEFPPGYTF. CDR3 DNA: TGCAGTGCCGAATTCCCGCCTGGCTACACCTTC.

This sequence joins TRBV25-1 and TRBJ1-5, with 8 nucleotides matching TRBD1. The germline CDR1 and CDR2 sequences are MGHDK and SYGVNS. V trimming: 2 bases; J trimming: 7 bases; junction bases outside the gene matches: 4. This CDR3 is 14 amino acids long. The CDR3 loop reads CASSEGQGEQPQHF. The DNA for the CDR3 is TGTGCCAGCAGTGAAGGACAGGGAGAACAGCCCCAGCATTTT.

This clonotype was seen repeatedly, ten times or more. V gene TRBV2 combines with J gene TRBJ1-5, with TRBD1 as a possible D gene (6 bases). The CDR3 spans 12 residues. CDR1 SNHLY and CDR2 FYNNEI come from the germline V gene. The V and J ends lost 3 bases and 11 bases respectively, with 11 bases between them. DNA of the CDR3: TGTGCCAGCAGTGACAGGGGCTTGACCCAGCATTTT. Its protein product is CASSDRGLTQHF.

This clonotype appeared many times. The J gene is TRBJ1-5, the V gene TRBV12-3 or TRBV12-4; 9 nucleotides agree with TRBD1. Trimming took 1 base from V and 4 from J; bases not matched to a gene: 8. There are 17 residues in the CDR3. CDR3 bases: TGTGCCAGCAGTTTAGATTTAGGACAGGGGAGGAATCAGCCCCAGCATTTT. It codes for CASSLDLGQGRNQPQHF.

This clonotype was counted many times. V usage is TRBV7-6 and J usage is TRBJ2-7; perhaps TRBD1 as D (5 bases). The CDR3 totals 14 residues. Looked up from germline, CDR1 is SGHVS and CDR2 is FNYEAQ. Trimming took 0 bases from V and 2 from J, leaving 8 bases between them. The CDR3 loop is CASSLADSAYEQYF. The CDR3 nucleotides read TGTGCCAGCAGCTTAGCTGACAGCGCCTACGAGCAGTACTTC.

At least ten counts were recorded for this clonotype. The V call is TRBV2, the J call TRBJ2-5; 11 bases are shared with TRBD2. The CDR3 loop spans 19 amino acids. Per the germline V gene, CDR1 is SNHLY and CDR2 is FYNNEI. V trimming: 6 bases; J trimming: 2 bases; junction bases outside the gene matches: 17. The CDR3 bases are TGTGCCAGCAGGGCTAGCGGGAGGCATCCCCGAAACAGACAAGAGACCCAGTACTTC. It translates to CASRASGRHPRNRQETQYF.